This T cell receptor (beta chain) stems from a study of blood T cell repertoires in COVID-19. V dropped 6 bases and J dropped 3 bases, with 8 bases sitting between them. Looked up from germline, CDR1 is MDHEN and CDR2 is SYDVKM. CDR3 length equals 12 residues. TCRdb keeps only in-frame clones here, not all; method: immunoSEQ multiplex PCR. The table shows just over 300,000 clones, with more than 75% occurring only once. Material for sequencing was PBMCs or T cells enriched from blood (not recorded which). The TCR comes from a man aged 30 to 45 who had recovered from COVID-19. The chain carries TRBV28 and TRBJ1-1; D remains ambiguous. Here the CDR3 DNA reads TGTGCCAGCAGCCTCCTAGACACTGAAGCTTTCTTT. Translation gives CASSLLDTEAFF.